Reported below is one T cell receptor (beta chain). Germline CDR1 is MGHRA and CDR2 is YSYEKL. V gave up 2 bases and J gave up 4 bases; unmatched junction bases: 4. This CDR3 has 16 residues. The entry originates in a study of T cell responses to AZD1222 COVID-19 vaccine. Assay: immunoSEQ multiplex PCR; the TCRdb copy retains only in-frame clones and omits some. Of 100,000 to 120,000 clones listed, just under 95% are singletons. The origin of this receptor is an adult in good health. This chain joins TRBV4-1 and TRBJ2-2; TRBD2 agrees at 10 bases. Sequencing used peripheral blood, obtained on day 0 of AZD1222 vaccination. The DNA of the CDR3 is TGCGCCAGCAGCCAACCGGGACTAGCGTCCACCGGGGAGCTGTTTTTT. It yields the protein CASSQPGLASTGELFF.